A single sample gave rise to the 30 T cell receptor beta chains below, sequenced in a study of neurological immune-mediated disorders. TCRdb reprocessed the 5' RACE reads with MiXCR, giving one entry per CDR3 protein. The repertoire has about 77,000 distinct CDR3 sequences, around a tenth of them found once; the top ten carry about 1.8%. The specimen was PBMCs. Receptors originate from a man aged 45-60 years in good health.

This clonotype was found many times. The chain joins TRBV5-1 to TRBJ1-5, with TRBD1 matching over 7 bases. The ends lost 0 bases at V and 2 bases at J; junction bases unmatched: 2. This CDR3 comprises 15 residues. Germline V CDR1 and CDR2: SGHRS, YFSETQ. The CDR3 is CASSLEGGGNQPQHF. CDR3 DNA sequence: TGCGCCAGCAGCTTGGAAGGGGGCGGCAATCAGCCCCAGCATTTT.

The rearrangement joins TRBV28 to TRBJ2-3, with D hard to call. The CDR3 runs to 14 residues. V dropped 2 bases and J dropped 4 bases, with 10 bases sitting between them. Germline V lookup: CDR1 MDHEN, CDR2 SYDVKM. The DNA of the CDR3 is TGTGCCAGCAGTTTACGTTTGTCCCCAGATACGCAGTATTTT. It yields the protein CASSLRLSPDTQYF.

This clonotype was observed many times. The chain links TRBV14 to TRBJ2-5, with D maybe TRBD2 (5 bases). With 5 bases removed from V and 5 bases from J, the gap between germline ends came to 12 bases. CDR3 length: 13 residues. Germline V gives CDR1 SGHDN, CDR2 FVKESK. In DNA form, the CDR3 reads TGTGCCAGCAGCGCCCAACGGAGGGAGACCCAGTACTTC. Residues: CASSAQRRETQYF. The entire variable domain, with the rest obtained from reference TRBV14 and TRBJ2-5, is as follows: EAGVTQFPSHSVIEKGQTVTLRCDPISGHDNLYWYRRVMGKEIKFLLHFVKESKQDESGMPNNRFLAERTGGTYSTLKVQPAELEDSGVYFCASSAQRRETQYFGPGTRLLVL.

This clonotype was observed at least ten times. This chain joins TRBV27 and TRBJ2-7; D is unclear. Germline-derived CDR1 and CDR2 are MNHEY and SMNVEV (reference sequence). There are 14 residues in the CDR3. V dropped 4 bases and J dropped 4 bases, with 14 bases sitting between them. The CDR3 sequence is CASSWRAGPYEQYF. DNA for the CDR3: TGTGCCAGCAGTTGGCGCGCCGGACCTTACGAGCAGTACTTC.

The V gene is TRBV19, the J gene TRBJ2-1, with 7 bases aligning to TRBD2. V lost 4 bases, J lost 4 bases, and 16 bases stayed unmatched. The CDR3 sequence is 18 residues long. The germline CDR1 and CDR2 sequences are LNHDA and SQIVND (reference sequence). The CDR3 DNA reads as TGTGCCAGTAGTACCAACCCCGGTCGGAGCGGGACTTACAATGAGCAGTTCTTC. Protein sequence: CASSTNPGRSGTYNEQFF.

This clonotype was found many times. J is TRBJ1-2 and V is TRBV10-3; D is ambiguous. The CDR3 has 13 amino acids. Germline values: CDR1 ENHRY, CDR2 SYGVKD. Trimming took 0 bases from V and 4 from J, leaving 6 bases between them. In nucleotides, the CDR3 is TGTGCCATCAGTGAGTCAGTGGTCTATGGCTACACCTTC. This encodes CAISESVVYGYTF.

This clonotype showed up many times. The chain employs TRBV10-3 and TRBJ2-1, with TRBD2 matching 7 bases. The V and J ends lost 0 bases and 2 bases, in that order; junction bases with no gene match: 4. This CDR3 is 16 amino acids long. Germline V CDR1 and CDR2: ENHRY, SYGVKD. CDR3 region: CAISESLSGTYNEQFF. DNA of the CDR3: TGTGCCATCAGTGAGTCGTTGAGCGGGACCTACAATGAGCAGTTCTTC.

The table lists this clonotype with many counts. V is TRBV5-1 and J is TRBJ2-2; unclear D gene. CDR1 SGHRS and CDR2 YFSETQ come from the germline V gene. The CDR3 is made up of 17 amino acids. Trimming removed 0 bases at V and 2 bases at J, with 14 bases between. This chain's CDR3 is CASSLEGSLPNTGELFF. The CDR3 DNA reads as TGCGCCAGCAGCTTGGAAGGGTCCTTACCCAACACCGGGGAGCTGTTTTTT.

This clonotype showed up many times. This chain connects TRBV5-5 to TRBJ2-7; perhaps D is TRBD1 or TRBD2 (5 bases each). The CDR3 loop spans 15 amino acids. Trimming stripped 5 bases from V and 0 bases from J, with 15 bases between. Germline-derived CDR1 and CDR2 are SGHKS and YYEKEE (reference sequence). The CDR3 DNA reads TGTGCCAGCAGTTCCGGGACCCGGAGCTCCTACGAGCAGTACTTC. This gives the protein CASSSGTRSSYEQYF.

This clonotype was counted at least ten times. The chain joins TRBV7-2 to TRBJ2-1; possibly TRBD1 for D (6 bases). The germline CDR1 and CDR2 sequences are SGHTA and FQGNSA. The CDR3 runs to 15 residues. V was pared by 5 bases and J by 3 bases, with 14 bases between. CDR3 protein: CASSADRPIYNEQFF. The CDR3 coding sequence is TGTGCCAGCAGCGCAGACAGGCCTATCTACAATGAGCAGTTCTTC.

V usage is TRBV7-2 and J usage is TRBJ2-5; D not certain. V was trimmed by 9 bases and J by 5 bases, leaving 16 bases between them. Germline-derived CDR1 and CDR2 are SGHTA and FQGNSA. This CDR3 is built from 13 residues. The CDR3 sequence is CASHREAQETQYF. The CDR3 DNA reads TGTGCCAGTCACCGAGAGGCCCAGGAGACCCAGTACTTC.

This clonotype was seen many times. The chain employs TRBV12-3 or TRBV12-4 and TRBJ1-3; 7 bases align to TRBD1. The J segment lost 0 bases and the V segment lost 8 bases, leaving 10 bases of the junction unmatched. This CDR3 has 16 amino acids. CDR3 loop: CASRGTVTFSGNTIYF. CDR3 bases: TGTGCCAGCCGTGGGACAGTAACCTTCTCTGGAAACACCATATATTTT.

This clonotype was counted ten times or more. The chain recombines TRBV30 with TRBJ2-2, with D possibly being TRBD1 (5 bases). Between the trimmed V and J ends, which lost 0 bases and 6 bases, there was a span of 8 bases. Germline values: CDR1 GTSNPN, CDR2 SVGIG (reference sequence). The CDR3 is 13 residues long. The CDR3 sequence: CAWSVSGSGELFF. CDR3 coding DNA: TGTGCCTGGAGTGTATCAGGGTCCGGGGAGCTGTTTTTT.

In its sample, this clonotype was seen many times. The chain combines TRBV7-2 with TRBJ1-2; unclear D gene. The length of the CDR3 is 15 residues. Per germline, CDR1 SGHTA and CDR2 FQGNSA. Trimming took 5 bases from V and 2 from J, leaving 15 bases between them. In DNA, the CDR3 is TGTGCCAGCAGCCATGATGCGACGGAGAACTATGGCTACACCTTC. Protein: CASSHDATENYGYTF.

This clonotype was seen many times. The V gene is TRBV20-1, the J gene TRBJ2-5; no clear D. V was trimmed by 7 bases and J by 5 bases, leaving 11 bases between them. Germline V gene data show CDR1 as DFQATT and CDR2 as SNEGSKA (reference sequence). This CDR3 contains 11 residues. The CDR3 protein is CSGLQRETQYF. As DNA, the CDR3 is TGCAGTGGTTTACAACGGGAGACCCAGTACTTC.

This clonotype occurred many times. J is TRBJ2-5 and V is TRBV12-3 or TRBV12-4, with no clear D. V was clipped by 5 bases and J by 1 base, with 8 bases between them. The CDR3 is made up of 13 amino acids. CDR3 bases: TGTGCCAGCAGTAAATTAAGCCAAGAGACCCAGTACTTC. Translating gives CASSKLSQETQYF.

The sample holds many counts of this clonotype. This chain joins TRBV27 and TRBJ2-7; TRBD1 matches 9 bases. The CDR3 length is 14 residues. From germline, CDR1 is MNHEY and CDR2 SMNVEV (reference sequence). The V segment lost 3 bases and the J segment 3 bases; nucleotides outside the gene matches: 3. CDR3 residues: CASSFAGQGYEQYF. The CDR3 nucleotides read TGTGCCAGCAGTTTCGCGGGACAGGGCTACGAGCAGTACTTC.

In its sample, this clonotype was seen many times. The chain links TRBV27 to TRBJ2-1, with 8 positions matching TRBD1. The CDR3 consists of 15 residues. CDR1 is MNHEY and CDR2 is SMNVEV in the germline V gene (reference sequence). V shed 3 bases, J shed 7 bases, and the junction held 8 bases outside the gene matches. CDR3 in amino acids: CASSFRQGNGNEQFF. The CDR3 DNA reads TGTGCCAGCAGTTTCAGACAGGGGAATGGGAATGAGCAGTTCTTC.

The sample holds a few counts of this clonotype. The V gene is TRBV12-3 or TRBV12-4, the J gene TRBJ2-1; D is unresolved. The CDR3 is made up of 15 amino acids. V dropped 0 bases and J dropped 2 bases, with 8 bases sitting between them. DNA for the CDR3: TGTGCCAGCAGTTTAGCAGGTGTGCCCTACAATGAGCAGTTCTTC. It translates to CASSLAGVPYNEQFF.

Many counts were recorded for this clonotype. The genes are TRBV25-1 and TRBJ1-2; 8 bases map to TRBD1. Losses at the gene ends were 6 bases for V and 4 bases for J; bases not matched to a gene: 7. The CDR3 has 14 amino acids. Germline assignment: CDR1 MGHDK and CDR2 SYGVNS. CDR3 coding DNA: TGTGCCAGCAGGGGACCGACAGGGGTCTATGGCTACACCTTC. This gives the protein CASRGPTGVYGYTF.

The sample holds many counts of this clonotype. The V gene is TRBV10-3, the J gene TRBJ2-7; 10 bases map to TRBD1. Germline V lookup: CDR1 ENHRY, CDR2 SYGVKD. The V segment lost 7 bases and the J segment 2 bases; nucleotides outside the gene matches: 5. The CDR3 sequence is 14 residues long. CDR3 sequence (DNA): TGTGCCATCACCAGGGACAGGGGAACCTACGAGCAGTACTTC. Translated: CAITRDRGTYEQYF.

This clonotype was counted ten times or more. The gene calls are TRBV3-1 and TRBJ2-1; TRBD1 agrees at 10 bases. The CDR3 runs 14 residues. With V trimmed by 4 bases and J by 7 bases, 4 bases remained unmatched. The germline V gene has CDR1 LGHDT and CDR2 YNNKEL (reference sequence). The CDR3 protein is CASSPRTGGNEQFF. The CDR3 DNA follows: TGTGCCAGCAGCCCGCGGACAGGGGGAAATGAGCAGTTCTTC.

This clonotype was recorded many times. This chain joins TRBV5-1 and TRBJ1-5; 7 bases are shared with TRBD1. The J segment lost 6 bases and the V segment lost 4 bases, leaving 7 bases of the junction unmatched. Germline V CDR1 and CDR2: SGHRS, YFSETQ. The CDR3 contains 14 residues. CDR3 protein: CASSRDRAGQPQHF. Written as DNA, the CDR3 is TGCGCCAGCAGCCGAGACAGGGCGGGTCAGCCCCAGCATTTT. Using reference TRBV5-1 and TRBJ1-5 for the parts outside the CDR3, the full variable domain is KAGVTQTPRYLIKTRGQQVTLSCSPISGHRSVSWYQQTPGQGLQFLFEYFSETQRNKGNFPGRFSGRQFSNSRSEMNVSTLELGDSALYLCASSRDRAGQPQHFGDGTRLSIL.

This clonotype was recorded many times. The chain joins TRBV3-1 to TRBJ2-5; 9 nucleotides match TRBD2. V shed 3 bases, J shed 5 bases, and the junction held 4 bases outside the gene matches. CDR3 length: 14 residues. The germline CDR1 and CDR2 sequences are LGHDT and YNNKEL (reference sequence). The CDR3 spells CASSHRREGETQYF. The CDR3 region has the DNA TGTGCCAGCAGCCATAGGCGGGAGGGGGAGACCCAGTACTTC.

At least ten counts were recorded for this clonotype. The chain uses TRBV6-5 and TRBJ1-6; weak D call: TRBD1 (6 bases). Trimming cost V 6 bases and J 9 bases, with 12 bases left between them. CDR3 length: 13 residues. The V gene's germline CDR1 is MNHEY and CDR2 SVGAGI. CDR3 protein: CASRDSNSSPLHF. The CDR3 nucleotides are TGTGCCAGCAGGGACAGCAACTCTTCACCCCTCCACTTT.

A few counts support this clonotype. This chain uses TRBV6-1 with TRBJ2-7; TRBD2 is a possible D gene (5 bases). V shed 8 bases and J shed 3 bases, with 8 bases lying between them. Germline lookup yields CDR1 MNHNS and CDR2 SASEGT. The CDR3 contains 11 residues. This CDR3 is CASLEVYEQYF. The CDR3 nucleotides read TGTGCCAGCTTGGAGGTCTACGAGCAGTACTTC.

At least ten counts were recorded for this clonotype. J is TRBJ2-6 and V is TRBV10-2, with a weak D call TRBD1 (7 bases). Germline loops: CDR1 WSHSY, CDR2 SAAADI. This CDR3 is built from 17 residues. V was clipped by 6 bases and J by 0 bases, with 15 bases between them. CDR3 nucleotide sequence: TGCGCCAGCAGCAGTCAGGGGGGTGGCTCTGGGGCCAACGTCCTGACTTTC. Its translation: CASSSQGGGSGANVLTF.

The chain carries TRBV5-1 and TRBJ2-3, with D unclear. This CDR3 is built from 14 residues. The germline V and J ends were trimmed by 0 bases and 4 bases, with 9 bases remaining between them. The germline CDR1 and CDR2 sequences are SGHRS and YFSETQ. In DNA, the CDR3 is TGCGCCAGCAGCTTGGGCATCGGGCCAGATACGCAGTATTTT. Its translation: CASSLGIGPDTQYF.

This clonotype was picked up many times. The chain combines TRBV5-1 with TRBJ2-5, with 12 bases that match TRBD1. V lost 3 bases and J lost 5; bases outside the gene matches: 5. The CDR3 is made up of 15 amino acids. Looked up from germline, CDR1 is SGHRS and CDR2 is YFSETQ. CDR3 nucleotides: TGCGCCAGCAGCTCCGGGACAGGGGGCGTGGAGACCCAGTACTTC. Protein sequence: CASSSGTGGVETQYF.

The table lists this clonotype with many counts. This sequence joins TRBV18 and TRBJ2-1; perhaps TRBD1 as D (6 bases). The length of the CDR3 is 15 residues. Germline V lookup: CDR1 KGHSH, CDR2 LQKENI. V dropped 3 bases and J dropped 4 bases, with 13 bases sitting between them. CDR3 nucleotides: TGTGCCAGCTCACCTACACAGGGAAAGTACAATGAGCAGTTCTTC. It encodes CASSPTQGKYNEQFF.